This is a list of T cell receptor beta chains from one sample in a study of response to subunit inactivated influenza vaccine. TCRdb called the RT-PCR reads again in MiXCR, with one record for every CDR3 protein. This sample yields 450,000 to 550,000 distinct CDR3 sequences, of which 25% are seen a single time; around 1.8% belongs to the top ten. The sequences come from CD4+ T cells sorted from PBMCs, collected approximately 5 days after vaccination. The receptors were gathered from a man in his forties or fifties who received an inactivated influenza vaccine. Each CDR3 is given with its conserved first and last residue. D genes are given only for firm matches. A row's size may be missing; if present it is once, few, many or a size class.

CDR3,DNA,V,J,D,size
CASSGGYTDTQYF,TGTGCCAGCAGCGGGGGGTACACAGATACGCAGTATTTT,TRBV6-1,TRBJ2-3,TRBD2,.
CAISEDKNYGYTF,TGTGCCATCAGTGAGGACAAAAACTATGGCTACACCTTC,TRBV10-3,TRBJ1-2,.,.
CASSLGSHLEEYF,TGTGCCAGCAGTTTAGGTTCCCACCTAGAGGAGTACTTC,TRBV12-3/TRBV12-4,TRBJ2-7,.,.
CASSLPPVSQPQHF,TGTGCCAGCAGCCTACCCCCAGTCAGTCAGCCCCAGCATTTT,TRBV7-8,TRBJ1-5,.,few
CASSARQQETQYF,TGTGCCAGTTCCGCTCGACAGCAAGAGACCCAGTACTTC,TRBV19,TRBJ2-5,.,once
CASSSNGQRGFSGNTIYF,TGTGCCAGCAGCTCCAACGGGCAAAGGGGCTTCTCTGGAAACACCATATATTTT,TRBV9,TRBJ1-3,.,.
CASSQDTPGQGTYGYTF,TGCGCCAGCAGCCAAGATACGCCCGGACAGGGGACCTATGGCTACACCTTC,TRBV4-3,TRBJ1-2,TRBD1,many
CASSLGYSLDTQYF,TGTGCCAGCAGCTTAGGGTACAGTCTGGATACGCAGTATTTT,TRBV5-5,TRBJ2-3,.,.
CASSSTGVGELFF,TGTGCCAGCAGTTCCACAGGGGTCGGGGAGCTGTTTTTT,TRBV28,TRBJ2-2,TRBD1,.
CASSYQGGGETQYF,TGTGCCAGCAGTTACCAGGGGGGGGGAGAGACCCAGTACTTC,TRBV6-5,TRBJ2-5,.,.